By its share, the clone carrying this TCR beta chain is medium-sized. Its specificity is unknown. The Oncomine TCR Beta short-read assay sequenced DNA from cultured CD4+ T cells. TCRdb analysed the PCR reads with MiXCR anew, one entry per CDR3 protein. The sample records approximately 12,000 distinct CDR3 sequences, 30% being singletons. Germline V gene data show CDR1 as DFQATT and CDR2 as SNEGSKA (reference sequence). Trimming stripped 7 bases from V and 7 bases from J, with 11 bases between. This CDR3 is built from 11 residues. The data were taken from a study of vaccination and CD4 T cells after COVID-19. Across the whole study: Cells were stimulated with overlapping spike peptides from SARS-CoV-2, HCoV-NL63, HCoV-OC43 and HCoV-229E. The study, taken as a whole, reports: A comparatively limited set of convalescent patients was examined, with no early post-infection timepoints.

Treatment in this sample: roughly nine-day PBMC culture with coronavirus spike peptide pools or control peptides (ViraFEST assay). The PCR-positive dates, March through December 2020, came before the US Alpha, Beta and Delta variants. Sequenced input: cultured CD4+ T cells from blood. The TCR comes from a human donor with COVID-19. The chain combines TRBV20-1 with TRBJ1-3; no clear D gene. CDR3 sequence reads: CSVPVANTIYF. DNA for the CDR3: TGCAGTGTCCCCGTGGCGAACACCATATATTTT.